Below, one T cell receptor beta chain is given with its context. Antigen unknown. These data belong to a study of shared clonotypes between healthy human individuals. Study results and caveats: Researchers sampled blood only, noting tissue repertoires likely differ.

The V gene's germline CDR1 is MNHEY and CDR2 SMNVEV (reference sequence). V lost 3 bases and J 2 bases, leaving 8 bases between the germline ends. The CDR3 sequence is 14 residues long. Per the authors' pipeline: Junction-only sequences without quality scores were provided by ImmunoSEQ, so filtering was different. Some clones are missing from TCRdb's copy, which holds only in-frame ones; the method was immunoSEQ multiplex PCR. V, J and clone size are taken as reported in that table, and D and trimming were inferred from the DNA itself. The table includes some 240,000 clones, under 80% detected once. This sequence joins TRBV27 and TRBJ1-5; D uncertain. The clonotype was recovered from a man aged 25 to 40 in good health. Specimen: memory CD4+ T cells sorted from blood. Subset: CD45RA-negative fraction. Written as DNA, the CDR3 is TGTGCCAGCAGTTTGGGTATTGGCAATCAGCCCCAGCATTTT. Amino acids: CASSLGIGNQPQHF.